This T cell receptor beta chain was retrieved from a study of blood T cells in healthy people across ages. This clonotype was counted many times. Its antigen is as yet unknown. J gave up 0 bases and V 2 bases, and 4 bases lay outside the gene matches. CDR1 and CDR2 from the germline V gene are LGHNA and YSLEER. This CDR3 contains 17 residues. Total RNA, at least 5.5 micrograms per sample, came from PBMCs. Study conclusions and caveats: Long-lived donors had more naive CD4+ cells and higher diversity than aged donors. Per million T cells, the diversity of TCR beta decreased roughly linearly as age advanced.

Through a sample-barcoded 5' primer and a J-beta primer mix, a second PCR was run for roughly 6 to 12 cycles. All cDNA molecules were each tagged by a template-switch adaptor with 12 random nucleotides. MiXCR, run by TCRdb on the 5' RACE reads, gives a single entry per CDR3 protein. This table holds over 600,000 distinct CDR3 sequences, roughly 50% found once. The clonotype was recovered from a man aged 40-49 years in good health. The rearrangement joins TRBV4-3 to TRBJ2-6; 7 bases align to TRBD1. The specimen sequenced was blood. The CDR3 protein is CASSQTGTVSGANVLTF. CDR3 in DNA: TGCGCCAGCAGCCAAACCGGGACAGTCTCTGGGGCCAACGTCCTGACTTTC.